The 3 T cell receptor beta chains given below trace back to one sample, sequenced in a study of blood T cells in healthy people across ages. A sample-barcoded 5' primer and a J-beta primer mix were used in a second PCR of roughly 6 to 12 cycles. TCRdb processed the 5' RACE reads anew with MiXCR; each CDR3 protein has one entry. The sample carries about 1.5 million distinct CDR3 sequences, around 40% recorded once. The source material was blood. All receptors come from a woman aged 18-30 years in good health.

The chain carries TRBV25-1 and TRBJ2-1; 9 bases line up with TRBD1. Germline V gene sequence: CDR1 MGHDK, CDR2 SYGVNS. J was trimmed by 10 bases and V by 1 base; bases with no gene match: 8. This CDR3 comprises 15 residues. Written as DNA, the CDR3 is TGTGCCAGCAGTGAATGGGGGACAGGGCACTACGAGCAGTTCTTC. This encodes CASSEWGTGHYEQFF.

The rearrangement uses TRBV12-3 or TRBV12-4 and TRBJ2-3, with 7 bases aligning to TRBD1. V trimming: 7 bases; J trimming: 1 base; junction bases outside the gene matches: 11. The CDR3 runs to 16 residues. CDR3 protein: CASTPRQGRGTDTQYF. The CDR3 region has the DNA TGTGCCAGCACCCCGAGACAGGGCCGGGGCACAGATACGCAGTATTTT.

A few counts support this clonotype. The chain's CDR3 is CASSQGTGPVQPQHF. The CDR3, as DNA: TGCGCCAGCAGCCAGGGGACAGGGCCTGTTCAGCCCCAGCATTTT. The chain employs TRBV4-1 and TRBJ1-5; 9 bases are shared with TRBD1. CDR1 and CDR2 from the germline V gene are MGHRA and YSYEKL. The CDR3 consists of 15 residues. The V and J ends lost 3 bases and 6 bases, in that order; junction bases with no gene match: 6.